The present T cell receptor (beta chain) was sequenced within a study of cytomegalovirus exposure and HLA in healthy donors. CDR1 is ENHRY, CDR2 SYGVKD, per germline. Trimming cost V 4 bases and J 4 bases, with 11 bases left between them. CDR3 length: 13 amino acids. The method was immunoSEQ multiplex PCR; TCRdb's version includes in-frame clones alone and lacks a portion of them. The profile shows more than 250,000 clones, around 90% of them singletons. Of note for this clone: Its specificity is unknown.

The study's findings and limits: In the 120 validation repertoires, a later analysis found that first-cohort TCR clusters tended to co-occur. Most TCR sequences showed up rarely, but some public TCRs showed up in many donors.

This sequence was found in a woman in her twenties or thirties in good health and CMV-seropositive. This chain connects TRBV10-3 to TRBJ2-7; D is unresolved. Source material: PBMCs. The CDR3 spells CAISGIGKYEQYF. In nucleotides, the CDR3 is TGTGCCATCAGTGGGATCGGAAAATACGAGCAGTACTTC.